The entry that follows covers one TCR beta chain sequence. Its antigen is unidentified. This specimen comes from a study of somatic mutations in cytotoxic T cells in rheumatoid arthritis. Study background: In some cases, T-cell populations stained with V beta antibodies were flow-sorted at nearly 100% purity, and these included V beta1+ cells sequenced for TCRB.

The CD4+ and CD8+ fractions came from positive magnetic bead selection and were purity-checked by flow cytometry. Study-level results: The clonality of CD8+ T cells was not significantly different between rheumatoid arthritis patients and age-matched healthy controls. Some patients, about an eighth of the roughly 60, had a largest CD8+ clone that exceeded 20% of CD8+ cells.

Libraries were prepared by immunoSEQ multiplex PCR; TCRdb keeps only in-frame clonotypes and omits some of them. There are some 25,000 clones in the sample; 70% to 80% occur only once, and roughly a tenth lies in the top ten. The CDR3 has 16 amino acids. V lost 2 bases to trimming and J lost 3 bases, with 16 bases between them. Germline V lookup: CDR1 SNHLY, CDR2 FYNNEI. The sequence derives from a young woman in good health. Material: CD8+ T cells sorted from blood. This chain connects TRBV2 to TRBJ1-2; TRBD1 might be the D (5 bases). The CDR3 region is CASSEINAGSYYGYTF. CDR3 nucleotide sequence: TGTGCCAGCAGTGAAATTAATGCAGGGAGCTACTATGGCTACACCTTC. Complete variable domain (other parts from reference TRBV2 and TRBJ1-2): EPEVTQTPSHQVTQMGQEVILRCVPISNHLYFYWYRQILGQKVEFLVSFYNNEISEKSEIFDDQFSVERPDGSNFTLKIRSTKLEDSAMYFCASSEINAGSYYGYTFGSGTRLTVV.